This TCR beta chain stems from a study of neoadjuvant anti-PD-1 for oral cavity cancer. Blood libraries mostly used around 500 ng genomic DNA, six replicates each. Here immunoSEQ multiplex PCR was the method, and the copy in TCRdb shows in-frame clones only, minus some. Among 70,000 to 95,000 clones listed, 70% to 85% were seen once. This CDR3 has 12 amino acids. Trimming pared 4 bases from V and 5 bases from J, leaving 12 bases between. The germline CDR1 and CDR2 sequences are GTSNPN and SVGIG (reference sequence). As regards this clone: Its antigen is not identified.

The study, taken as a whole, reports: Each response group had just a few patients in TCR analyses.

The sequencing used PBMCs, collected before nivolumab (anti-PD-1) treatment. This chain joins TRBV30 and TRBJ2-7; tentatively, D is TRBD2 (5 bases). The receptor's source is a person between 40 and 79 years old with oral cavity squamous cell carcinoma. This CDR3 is CAWMIGGHEQYF. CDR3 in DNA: TGTGCCTGGATGATTGGAGGCCACGAGCAGTACTTC. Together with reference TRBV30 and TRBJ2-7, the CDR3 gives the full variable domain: SQTIHQWPATLVQPVGSPLSLECTVEGTSNPNLYWYRQAAGRGLQLLFYSVGIGQISSEVPQNLSASRPQDRQFILSSKKLLLSDSGFYLCAWMIGGHEQYFGPGTRLTVT.